Listed here is a single TCR beta chain. Its antigen is currently not known. Base qualities are not provided; no much larger clone lies one nucleotide away. The germline V gene yields SGHRS for CDR1 and YFSETQ for CDR2. V is cut back by 4 bases and J by 5 bases, with 13 bases in the junction unmatched. The CDR3 goes from the cysteine to the phenylalanine over 16 residues. Of all the DNA, just the CDR3 is kept, 48 bases in frame from base 1. The library was built by means of 5' RACE. TCRdb records Illumina HiSeq 2500 as the sequencer. A second PCR of roughly 6 to 12 cycles was performed with a sample-barcoded 5' primer and a J-beta primer mix. Each TCR beta cDNA molecule received a unique molecular identifier from a template-switch 5' adaptor carrying 12 random nucleotides. Each sample yielded at least 3 million CDR3-containing paired-end reads. First-strand cDNA was synthesized from all RNA with the Mint cDNA synthesis kit, primed by a TRBC-specific oligonucleotide. Following uracil-DNA glycosylase treatment, a first 18-cycle PCR with universal primers M1SS and BC2_uni_R was performed on all cDNA. In the paper's pipeline: Normalization of each sample was performed by random selection of 1 million high-quality reads, each carrying a distinct molecular identifier. Reads sharing molecular identifiers were discarded rather than binned into consensus sequences. MiTCR, run with a Q25 quality threshold and the strictest error-elimination algorithm, handled CDR3 identification, clonotype clustering and error correction. A nonparametric unseen species model using Euler transformation provided a lower-bound estimate of total TCR beta diversity. The public reads were quality trimmed at Q25 with fastp and then assembled into clones with MiXCR by TCRdb, keeping productive beta chains. When rows share a CDR3 protein, they turn into one entry using the most common DNA and genes. TCRdb assigned the V and J calls; the authors' analysis was not used. The sample data list hundreds of thousands of distinct CDR3 sequences, and about half of these were observed just once. The ten biggest clones cover 30% to 40% of the sample.

The roughly 39 donors, aged about 6 to 95 years, were systemically healthy Caucasian individuals from Russia. Approximately 9.7 milliliters of peripheral blood were drawn from each donor into EDTA-treated Vacutainer tubes. Ficoll-Paque density-gradient centrifugation was used to isolate PBMCs, with at least 7 million per sample. Total RNA was extracted from PBMCs with Trizol reagent, with at least 6 micrograms obtained per sample. For every donor, flow cytometry on a PBMC aliquot measured the percentage of naive CD45RAhigh/CD27high T cells. The data were taken from a study of blood T cells in healthy people across ages (dated by TCRdb to about 2015). Background for the entire study: Template switching captured roughly one uniquely barcoded TCR beta cDNA molecule per two T cells in model experiments. To avoid experimental bias, donors of different ages were randomly spread across the sequencing lanes. Four age groups were formed from the donors: young (average about 15 years), middle-aged (approximately 41), aged (under 70) and long-lived (approximately 78). Two additional independent replicas of 1 million unique cDNA reads from the same blood draw were analyzed for two donors (one aged 18 to 30 and one aged 80 or older). Age-related changes in TCR beta repertoire diversity were measured in the study by deep sequencing normalized with unique cDNA molecular identifiers. The investigation overall reported the following: Bulk unsorted PBMC profiling prevented conclusive comparison of naive and antigen-experienced compartments. Observed TCR beta diversity correlated strongly with the percentage of naive T cells measured by flow cytometry. Compared with the aged group, the long-lived group had more naive CD4+ T cells, fewer expanded clones and increased TCR diversity, suggesting age selection. Estimates of total diversity based on one million sequenced T cells were regarded as lower bounds and as underestimates. As age increased, observed TCR beta diversity per million T cells dropped in a roughly linear way, and a significant reduction was already evident by age about 40. Donor CMV infection status was unknown, potentially confounding age-related changes in expanded clonotypes.

The source is a woman in her fifties or sixties in good health. The receptor chain draws on TRBV5-1 and TRBJ2-5, with TRBD2 identical over 8 junction bases. Sequencing was carried out using blood. The CDR3 has the sequence CASSTSPGGGPETQYF. The DNA sequence is as follows: TGCGCCAGCAGCACAAGCCCGGGAGGGGGTCCGGAGACCCAGTACTTC.